This T cell receptor beta chain was retrieved from a study of CD8+ T cells in alopecia areata. Across the whole study: Treated patients were given oral tofacitinib, which was dosed at 5 to 10 mg twice daily.

Germline V gene data show CDR1 as SNHLY and CDR2 as FYNNEI. V trimming: 3 bases; J trimming: 6 bases; junction bases outside the gene matches: 8. The CDR3 runs to 15 residues. cDNA reverse transcribed from extracted RNA served as the sequencing template. Here immunoSEQ multiplex PCR was the method, and the copy in TCRdb shows in-frame clones only, minus some. The sample lists about 97,000 clones, 35% to 45% occurring once. Collected material from alopecia areata patients comprised lesional scalp punch biopsies and peripheral blood. The rearrangement uses TRBV2 and TRBJ2-1; TRBD2 aligns across 7 bases. This sequence was found in a human donor with alopecia areata. The sample was CD4+ T cells sorted from blood. The CDR3 bases are TGTGCCAGCAGTGATAACCAGCGGGGAATCAATGAGCAGTTCTTC. Protein product: CASSDNQRGINEQFF.